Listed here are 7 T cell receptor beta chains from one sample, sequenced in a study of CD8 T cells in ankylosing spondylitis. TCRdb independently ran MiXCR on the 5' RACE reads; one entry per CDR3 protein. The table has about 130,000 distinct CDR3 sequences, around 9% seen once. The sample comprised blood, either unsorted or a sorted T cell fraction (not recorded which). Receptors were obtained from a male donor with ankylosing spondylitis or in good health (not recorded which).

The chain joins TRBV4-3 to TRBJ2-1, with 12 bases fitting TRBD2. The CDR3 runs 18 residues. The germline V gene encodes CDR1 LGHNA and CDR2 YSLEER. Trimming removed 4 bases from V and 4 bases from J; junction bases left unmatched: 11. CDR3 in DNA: TGCGCCAGCAGCCTCAGCCCCTTGACTAGCGGGGGATACAATGAGCAGTTCTTC. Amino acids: CASSLSPLTSGGYNEQFF.

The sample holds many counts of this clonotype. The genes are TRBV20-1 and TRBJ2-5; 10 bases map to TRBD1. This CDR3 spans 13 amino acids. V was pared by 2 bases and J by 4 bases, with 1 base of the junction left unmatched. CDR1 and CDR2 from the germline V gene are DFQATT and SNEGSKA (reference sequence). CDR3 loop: CSARWDRGETQYF. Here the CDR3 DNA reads TGCAGTGCTAGATGGGACAGGGGAGAGACCCAGTACTTC.

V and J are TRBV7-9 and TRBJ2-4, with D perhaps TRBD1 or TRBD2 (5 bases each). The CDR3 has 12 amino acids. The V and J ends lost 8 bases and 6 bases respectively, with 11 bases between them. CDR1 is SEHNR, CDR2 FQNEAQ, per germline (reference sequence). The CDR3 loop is CASGTRVNIQYF. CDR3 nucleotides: TGTGCCAGCGGGACCAGGGTAAACATTCAGTACTTC.

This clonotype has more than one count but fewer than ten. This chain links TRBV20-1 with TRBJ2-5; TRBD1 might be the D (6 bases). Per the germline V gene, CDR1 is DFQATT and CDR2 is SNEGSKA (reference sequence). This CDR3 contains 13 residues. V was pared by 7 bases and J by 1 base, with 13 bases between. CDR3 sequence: CSVSRQVQETQYF. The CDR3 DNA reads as TGCAGTGTTTCAAGACAGGTCCAAGAGACCCAGTACTTC.

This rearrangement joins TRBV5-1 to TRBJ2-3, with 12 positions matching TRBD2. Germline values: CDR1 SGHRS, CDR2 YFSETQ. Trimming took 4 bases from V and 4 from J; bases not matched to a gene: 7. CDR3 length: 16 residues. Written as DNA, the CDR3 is TGCGCCAGCAGCGGGCGACTAGCGGGAGTATCAGATACGCAGTATTTT. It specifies CASSGRLAGVSDTQYF.

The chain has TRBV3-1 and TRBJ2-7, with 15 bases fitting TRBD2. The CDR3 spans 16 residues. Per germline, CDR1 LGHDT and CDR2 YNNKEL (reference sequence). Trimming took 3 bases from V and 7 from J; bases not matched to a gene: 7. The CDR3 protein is CASSHLGTSGRREQYF. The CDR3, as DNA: TGTGCCAGCAGCCACCTTGGGACTAGCGGGAGGCGTGAGCAGTACTTC.

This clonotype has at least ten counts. The CDR3 coding sequence is TGCAGCGTTGAGGGACTGGGGAAATACAATGAGCAGTTCTTC. Residues: CSVEGLGKYNEQFF. This rearrangement joins TRBV29-1 to TRBJ2-1; maybe TRBD2 (6 bases). V lost 3 bases and J 4 bases, leaving 13 bases between the germline ends. Germline V lookup: CDR1 SQVTM, CDR2 ANQGSEA. This CDR3 is built from 14 residues.